These T cell receptor beta chains were read from a single sample in a study of cytotoxic CD8 clonotypes in ibrutinib-treated CLL. Generated by immunoSEQ multiplex PCR, the TCRdb table keeps only in-frame clones and is missing some. The sample carries 20,000 to 25,000 clones, just under 70% recorded once. The sample in question was PBMCs, obtained after 24 months of ibrutinib treatment. The receptors here all came from a human donor with chronic lymphocytic leukemia. CDR3s include the opening cysteine and the closing phenylalanine or tryptophan. Each record gives: V gene, J gene, clone size, D gene, CDR3 protein, CDR3 DNA. D genes are given only for firm matches. Size is omitted from some rows. Given values are once, few, many or a class for expanded clones.

V: TRBV10-1; J: TRBJ2-3; size: few; D: TRBD1; CDR3: CASSEWDSLQGVTQYF; DNA: TGCGCCAGCAGTGAGTGGGACAGCCTCCAGGGAGTTACGCAGTATTTT
V: TRBV13; J: TRBJ2-5; size: NA; D: NA; CDR3: CASSLSFGYAQETQYF; DNA: TGTGCCAGCAGCTTAAGTTTCGGCTATGCTCAAGAGACCCAGTACTTC
V: TRBV13; J: TRBJ2-1; size: NA; D: NA; CDR3: CASSHRWDNEQFF; DNA: TGTGCCAGCAGCCACCGGTGGGACAATGAGCAGTTCTTC
V: TRBV9; J: TRBJ2-1; size: NA; D: NA; CDR3: CASSPPTDEQFF; DNA: TGTGCCAGCAGCCCCCCCACGGATGAGCAGTTCTTC
V: TRBV5-1; J: TRBJ2-5; size: NA; D: TRBD2; CDR3: CASSLFGGGVRETQYF; DNA: TGCGCCAGCAGCTTGTTCGGCGGGGGGGTTCGAGAGACCCAGTACTTC
V: TRBV30; J: TRBJ2-1; size: NA; D: TRBD1; CDR3: CAWSVSTGGEQFF; DNA: TGTGCCTGGAGTGTAAGTACAGGGGGTGAGCAGTTCTTC
V: TRBV9; J: TRBJ2-3; size: few; D: NA; CDR3: CASSVTDTDTQYF; DNA: TGTGCCAGCAGCGTAACAGACACAGATACGCAGTATTTT
V: TRBV4-1; J: TRBJ2-7; size: NA; D: NA; CDR3: CASSQDKWGTEVFHEQYF; DNA: TGCGCCAGCAGCCAAGATAAGTGGGGTACAGAGGTGTTCCACGAGCAGTACTTC
V: TRBV19; J: TRBJ2-7; size: once; D: TRBD1; CDR3: CASSISGQAAYEQYF; DNA: TGTGCCAGCAGTATCTCGGGACAGGCCGCGTACGAGCAGTACTTC
V: TRBV19; J: TRBJ1-4; size: NA; D: NA; CDR3: CASSSYSYNEKLFF; DNA: TGTGCCAGTAGTAGTTATAGTTACAATGAAAAACTGTTTTTT
V: TRBV28; J: TRBJ2-7; size: NA; D: NA; CDR3: CASRGTKTGHLYEQYF; DNA: TGTGCCAGCAGGGGGACAAAAACGGGACACCTTTACGAGCAGTACTTC
V: TRBV27; J: TRBJ1-1; size: NA; D: NA; CDR3: CASSLTGRGGLNTEAFF; DNA: TGTGCCAGCAGTTTAACGGGGAGGGGAGGTTTGAACACTGAAGCTTTCTTT
V: TRBV29-1; J: TRBJ2-2; size: few; D: NA; CDR3: CSVGDWGGTGELFF; DNA: TGCAGCGTCGGAGACTGGGGTGGCACCGGGGAGCTGTTTTTT
V: TRBV6-6; J: TRBJ2-7; size: few; D: NA; CDR3: CASSETYEQYF; DNA: TGTGCCAGCAGTGAAACCTACGAGCAGTACTTC
V: TRBV7-8; J: TRBJ1-2; size: NA; D: NA; CDR3: CASSLGVGNYGYTF; DNA: TGTGCCAGCAGCTTAGGGGTCGGGAACTATGGCTACACCTTC
V: TRBV7-9; J: TRBJ1-5; size: many; D: TRBD1; CDR3: CASSLGEGGGRNQPQHF; DNA: TGTGCCAGCAGCTTAGGGGAAGGGGGCGGCAGGAATCAGCCCCAGCATTTT
V: TRBV11-2; J: TRBJ2-5; size: few; D: TRBD1; CDR3: CASSSLGTDQETQYF; DNA: TGTGCCAGCAGCTCGCTCGGGACAGACCAAGAGACCCAGTACTTC
V: TRBV10-1; J: TRBJ2-3; size: few; D: TRBD1; CDR3: CASSDLGDSLQYF; DNA: TGCGCCAGCAGTGATCTGGGGGACAGTCTGCAGTATTTT
V: TRBV11-3; J: TRBJ1-1; size: NA; D: NA; CDR3: CASSLEADTEAFF; DNA: TGTGCCAGCAGCTTAGAGGCGGACACTGAAGCCTTCTTT
V: TRBV5-4; J: TRBJ2-3; size: NA; D: NA; CDR3: CASSSGNRSRTDTQYF; DNA: TGTGCCAGCAGCTCGGGAAACAGGAGCCGCACAGATACGCAGTATTTT
V: TRBV5-1; J: TRBJ2-5; size: few; D: TRBD2; CDR3: CASSLRRGDPRLETQYF; DNA: TGCGCCAGCAGCCTCCGACGGGGGGATCCACGTTTAGAGACCCAGTACTTC
V: TRBV11-2; J: TRBJ2-5; size: NA; D: TRBD2; CDR3: CASSLAGGPETQYF; DNA: TGTGCCAGCAGCTTAGCGGGGGGGCCAGAGACCCAGTACTTC
V: TRBV10-1; J: TRBJ1-1; size: NA; D: NA; CDR3: CASSESYQGVAFF; DNA: TGCGCCAGCAGTGAGTCGTACCAAGGGGTGGCTTTCTTT
V: TRBV5-6; J: TRBJ1-2; size: NA; D: NA; CDR3: CASSLAGASYGYTF; DNA: TGTGCCAGCAGCTTGGCTGGGGCTTCCTATGGCTACACCTTC
V: TRBV28; J: TRBJ2-3; size: few; D: TRBD2; CDR3: CASSFGGGLATTDTQYF; DNA: TGTGCCAGCAGTTTTGGCGGGGGTCTTGCCACCACAGATACGCAGTATTTT
V: TRBV27; J: TRBJ2-7; size: NA; D: TRBD1; CDR3: CASSLNQGAYEQYF; DNA: TGTGCCAGCAGTTTAAATCAGGGGGCCTACGAGCAGTACTTC
V: TRBV5-8; J: TRBJ2-3; size: NA; D: NA; CDR3: CASSLAGMPGDRTDTQYF; DNA: TGTGCCAGCAGCTTGGCAGGGATGCCCGGGGATCGCACAGATACGCAGTATTTT
V: TRBV7-9; J: TRBJ2-3; size: NA; D: TRBD1; CDR3: CASRGDRARDTQYF; DNA: TGTGCCAGCAGAGGCGACAGGGCCAGAGATACGCAGTATTTT
V: TRBV9; J: TRBJ2-5; size: NA; D: TRBD1; CDR3: CASSPRQGNGEETQYF; DNA: TGTGCCAGCAGCCCCCGACAGGGAAATGGGGAAGAGACCCAGTACTTC
V: TRBV18; J: TRBJ1-2; size: few; D: TRBD1; CDR3: CASSPEGQAYGYTF; DNA: TGTGCCAGCTCACCGGAAGGACAGGCCTATGGCTACACCTTC
V: TRBV15; J: TRBJ2-2; size: NA; D: NA; CDR3: CATSRTRAGGELFF; DNA: TGTGCCACCAGTAGGACCAGGGCGGGCGGGGAGCTGTTTTTT
V: TRBV5-1; J: TRBJ2-7; size: NA; D: TRBD1; CDR3: CASSLAQGPAYEQYF; DNA: TGCGCCAGCAGCTTGGCACAGGGGCCAGCCTACGAGCAGTACTTC
V: TRBV20-1; J: TRBJ1-1; size: few; D: NA; CDR3: CSADKVTEAFF; DNA: TGCAGTGCCGACAAGGTTACTGAAGCTTTCTTT
V: TRBV11-1; J: TRBJ2-7; size: NA; D: NA; CDR3: CASSLAGNGVEQYF; DNA: TGTGCCAGCAGCTTAGCAGGGAACGGAGTCGAGCAGTACTTC
V: TRBV5-5; J: TRBJ2-7; size: medium-sized; D: NA; CDR3: CASSTASYEQYF; DNA: TGTGCCAGCTCGACAGCCTCCTACGAGCAGTACTTC
V: TRBV10-2; J: TRBJ1-4; size: NA; D: NA; CDR3: CASRAIRDHTTNEKLFF; DNA: TGCGCCAGCAGGGCGATCCGGGACCACACAACTAATGAAAAACTGTTTTTT
V: TRBV7-8; J: TRBJ2-1; size: few; D: TRBD2; CDR3: CASSLVLAENEQFF; DNA: TGTGCCAGCAGCTTAGTACTAGCGGAGAATGAGCAGTTCTTC
V: TRBV19; J: TRBJ2-7; size: NA; D: NA; CDR3: CASSSSYRVSYEQYF; DNA: TGTGCCAGTAGTTCCTCGTATAGGGTAAGCTACGAGCAGTACTTC
V: TRBV11-2; J: TRBJ2-7; size: NA; D: NA; CDR3: CASSRPSSYEQYF; DNA: TGTGCCAGCAGCCGACCCTCTTCCTACGAGCAGTACTTC
V: TRBV15; J: TRBJ1-1; size: NA; D: NA; CDR3: CATAWVNTEAFF; DNA: TGTGCCACCGCTTGGGTGAACACTGAAGCTTTCTTT
V: TRBV19; J: TRBJ1-1; size: NA; D: NA; CDR3: CASSMIGLLNTEAFF; DNA: TGTGCCAGTAGTATGATTGGACTCTTGAACACTGAAGCTTTCTTT
V: TRBV2; J: TRBJ1-1; size: NA; D: TRBD1; CDR3: CASSEGQGNTEAFF; DNA: TGTGCCAGCAGTGAAGGACAGGGGAACACTGAAGCTTTCTTT
V: TRBV7-7; J: TRBJ1-2; size: once; D: NA; CDR3: CASSLGAVRKGPRQDGYTF; DNA: TGTGCTAGCAGCTTAGGTGCGGTAAGGAAGGGCCCAAGGCAGGATGGCTACACCTTC
V: TRBV5-6; J: TRBJ2-3; size: NA; D: TRBD1; CDR3: CASSWTGALSVTDTQYF; DNA: TGTGCCAGCAGCTGGACAGGGGCTTTATCAGTAACAGATACGCAGTATTTT
V: TRBV20-1; J: TRBJ2-3; size: NA; D: NA; CDR3: CSATGSNTQYF; DNA: TGCAGTGCTACGGGGTCAAATACGCAGTATTTT
V: TRBV2; J: TRBJ1-3; size: few; D: NA; CDR3: CASSAYGGKGVSGNTIYF; DNA: TGTGCCAGCAGTGCCTACGGGGGCAAAGGTGTTAGTGGAAACACCATATATTTT
V: TRBV27; J: TRBJ1-2; size: NA; D: NA; CDR3: CASSLSGRVGGYTF; DNA: TGTGCCAGCAGTTTATCCGGACGAGTGGGTGGCTACACCTTC
V: TRBV19; J: TRBJ2-1; size: NA; D: NA; CDR3: CASLLQGSHNEQFF; DNA: TGTGCCAGTTTGTTGCAGGGCTCGCACAATGAGCAGTTCTTC
V: TRBV29-1; J: TRBJ2-2; size: NA; D: TRBD2; CDR3: CSAAASGDNTGELFF; DNA: TGCAGCGCCGCGGCTAGCGGGGACAACACCGGGGAGCTGTTTTTT
V: TRBV5-4; J: TRBJ2-5; size: NA; D: TRBD2; CDR3: CASSRKGEGQETQYF; DNA: TGTGCCAGCAGCCGGAAAGGGGAGGGGCAAGAGACCCAGTACTTC
V: TRBV12-5; J: TRBJ1-1; size: once; D: NA; CDR3: CASGLARTIPMNTEAFF; DNA: TGTGCTAGTGGTTTGGCCCGGACAATACCGATGAACACTGAAGCTTTCTTT